The 24 T cell receptor beta chains given below trace back to one sample, sequenced in a study of molecular identifiers for immune sequencing clone quantification. TCRdb recomputed calls from the PCR reads with MiXCR, one row per CDR3 protein. The data show about 630,000 distinct CDR3 sequences, around 25% seen once. The sample consisted of naive CD8+ T cells from blood, with Jurkat cell RNA spiked in. As for subset: FACS-sorted CD8+CD4-CCR7+CD45RA+ naive T cells. The source of these receptors is a human donor in good health. Some libraries in this study had Jurkat cell RNA spiked in.

The sample holds a few counts of this clonotype. The chain combines TRBV12-3 or TRBV12-4 with TRBJ1-3, with D uncertain. With 3 bases removed from V and 8 bases from J, the gap between germline ends came to 5 bases. CDR3 length equals 11 residues. CDR3 nucleotides: TGTGCCAGCAGTTTCTCTCACACCATATATTTT. Its translation is CASSFSHTIYF.

This clonotype was observed at least ten times. The chain combines TRBV4-3 with TRBJ1-5; D remains unclear. Trimming left V 3 bases short and J 4 bases short, with 7 bases between. Germline CDR1 reads LGHNA; CDR2 reads YSLEER. The CDR3 runs to 13 residues. CDR3 sequence (DNA): TGCGCCAGCAGCCAGGACGGTAATCAGCCCCAGCATTTT. Protein: CASSQDGNQPQHF.

The chain uses TRBV14 and TRBJ2-7; D is unclear. From germline, CDR1 is SGHDN and CDR2 FVKESK. The CDR3 loop spans 12 amino acids. Trimming removed 4 bases from V and 4 bases from J, with 8 bases in between. CDR3 amino acids: CASSRWGYEQYF. The DNA of the CDR3 is TGTGCCAGCAGCCGGTGGGGTTACGAGCAGTACTTC.

The CDR3 sequence: CSAADRNTEAFF. In DNA, the CDR3 is TGCAGTGCTGCGGACAGGAACACTGAAGCTTTCTTT. The chain joins TRBV20-1 to TRBJ1-1; a weak D match, TRBD1 (6 bases). Trimming shortened V by 5 bases and J by 1 base, and 8 bases separated the two germline ends. CDR3 length equals 12 residues. CDR1 DFQATT and CDR2 SNEGSKA come from the germline V gene (reference sequence).

Concerning this clonotype: An end of the junction does not agree with germline; a read error may underlie this. J is TRBJ2-1 and V is TRBV7-9; D is unresolved. The CDR3 consists of 13 residues. Germline V lookup: CDR1 SEHNR, CDR2 FQNEAQ (reference sequence). As DNA, the CDR3 is TGTGCCAGCAGCCCTCCGGCCTACAGTGAGCAGTTCTTC. Its protein product is CASSPPAYSEQFF.

This clonotype was seen a few times. The chain employs TRBV4-1 and TRBJ1-3, with 9 bases that match TRBD1. Germline lookup yields CDR1 MGHRA and CDR2 YSYEKL. The J segment lost 4 bases and the V segment lost 1 base, leaving 8 bases of the junction unmatched. The CDR3 is 17 residues long. The CDR3 nucleotides read TGCGCCAGCAGCCAAGGGGGACAGGGCTTTTCAGGAAACACCATATATTTT. It translates to CASSQGGQGFSGNTIYF.

The chain carries TRBV7-6 and TRBJ2-1, with 8 bases identical to TRBD1. Germline trimming cut 1 base from V and 1 base from J; bases unmatched to any gene: 3. This CDR3 is 16 amino acids long. Per the germline V gene, CDR1 is SGHVS and CDR2 is FNYEAQ. CDR3 bases: TGTGCCAGCAGCTTAGGGAGGACAGGGTCCTACAATGAGCAGTTCTTC. This sequence encodes CASSLGRTGSYNEQFF. Together with reference TRBV7-6 and TRBJ2-1, the CDR3 gives the full variable domain: GAGVSQSPRYKVTKRGQDVALRCDPISGHVSLYWYRQALGQGPEFLTYFNYEAQQDKSGLPNDRFSAERPEGSISTLTIQRTEQRDSAMYRCASSLGRTGSYNEQFFGPGTRLTVL.

A word on this clonotype: One base away lies a much larger clone, so this may be a sequencing read error. The V gene is TRBV5-6, the J gene TRBJ2-2, with D tentatively TRBD2 (5 bases). The CDR3 extends over 15 amino acids. In germline, CDR1 is SGHDT, CDR2 YYEEEE. The CDR3 loop reads CASSFWMPGTGEPFF. As DNA, the CDR3 is TGTGCCAGCAGCTTTTGGATGCCGGGAACCGGGGAGCCGTTTTTT.

This clonotype was found a few times. The CDR3, as DNA: TGTGCCAGAAAGCTGGCCGGGGAGCTGTTTTTT. Its translation is CARKLAGELFF. The rearrangement uses TRBV15 and TRBJ2-2; no clear D. Trimming removed 10 bases at V and 6 bases at J, with 9 bases between. The germline gives CDR1 LNHNV, CDR2 YYDKDF (reference sequence). The CDR3 has 11 residues.

This clonotype has only a few counts. J is TRBJ2-1 and V is TRBV20-1, with 7 bases lining up with TRBD2. The CDR3 runs 16 residues. J gave up 0 bases and V 5 bases, and 10 bases lay outside the gene matches. Germline CDR1 DFQATT, CDR2 SNEGSKA (reference sequence). For the CDR3, the DNA is TGCAGTGCTCCCGTCCCTACTAGCGCCTCCTACAATGAGCAGTTCTTC. It specifies CSAPVPTSASYNEQFF.

This clonotype was seen repeatedly, ten times or more. The chain carries TRBV29-1 and TRBJ2-1; 10 bases are a match to TRBD2. CDR3 length: 17 amino acids. Looked up from germline, CDR1 is SQVTM and CDR2 is ANQGSEA. V lost 8 bases and J lost 4; bases outside the gene matches: 17. As DNA, the CDR3 is TGCAGCTCCGACCGGCCGGGGCTAGCGGGAGAGTACAATGAGCAGTTCTTC. Translating it yields CSSDRPGLAGEYNEQFF.

This clonotype was picked up a small number of times. The rearrangement uses TRBV12-3 or TRBV12-4 and TRBJ2-7, with D tentatively TRBD1 (6 bases). CDR3 length: 14 amino acids. The V and J ends lost 7 bases and 0 bases respectively, with 13 bases between them. The CDR3 coding sequence is TGTGCCAGCACCAGGGGAAGCTACTCCTACGAGCAGTACTTC. Translated, it gives CASTRGSYSYEQYF.

This clonotype was seen repeatedly, ten times or more. The V gene is TRBV28, the J gene TRBJ2-1; 11 positions agree with TRBD2. CDR3 length: 15 residues. CDR1 MDHEN and CDR2 SYDVKM come from the germline V gene. The trim removed 3 bases at V and 9 bases at J, leaving 7 bases unmatched. The CDR3, as DNA: TGTGCCAGCAGTTTGTTAGCGGGAGGGCGCGGTGAGCAGTTCTTC. Translation gives CASSLLAGGRGEQFF.

This clonotype was detected a few times. This chain links TRBV5-6 with TRBJ2-7; 15 bases line up with TRBD2. The CDR3 has 15 amino acids. The germline CDR1 and CDR2 sequences are SGHDT and YYEEEE. V gave up 4 bases and J gave up 5 bases; unmatched junction bases: 4. CDR3 sequence reads: CASSPGLAGGHEQYF. The CDR3 coding sequence is TGTGCCAGCAGCCCGGGACTAGCGGGAGGACACGAGCAGTACTTC.

Ten or more counts support this clonotype. The J gene is TRBJ1-1, the V gene TRBV14; D remains ambiguous. Trimming removed 4 bases at V and 1 base at J, with 7 bases between. The germline CDR1 and CDR2 sequences are SGHDN and FVKESK. The CDR3 runs to 13 residues. The CDR3 nucleotides are TGTGCCAGCAGCCTGACACCGAACACTGAAGCTTTCTTT. Translation gives CASSLTPNTEAFF. The full variable domain, completed using reference TRBV14 and TRBJ1-1, is EAGVTQFPSHSVIEKGQTVTLRCDPISGHDNLYWYRRVMGKEIKFLLHFVKESKQDESGMPNNRFLAERTGGTYSTLKVQPAELEDSGVYFCASSLTPNTEAFFGQGTRLTVV.

There are many counts of this clonotype. The genes are TRBV4-3 and TRBJ1-5, with unresolved D. The germline V gene encodes CDR1 LGHNA and CDR2 YSLEER. Trimming stripped 0 bases from V and 8 bases from J, with 8 bases between. The CDR3 extends over 13 amino acids. The CDR3 loop is CASSQDLSEPQHF. The CDR3 region has the DNA TGCGCCAGCAGCCAAGATCTGTCAGAGCCCCAGCATTTT.

This clonotype was counted only a few times. The chain couples TRBV20-1 to TRBJ2-4; 7 bases fit TRBD1. The V gene's germline CDR1 is DFQATT and CDR2 SNEGSKA (reference sequence). The CDR3 totals 13 residues. Trimming took 5 bases from V and 5 from J; bases not matched to a gene: 6. CDR3 protein: CSAFKGTENIQYF. The CDR3 nucleotides are TGCAGTGCTTTTAAAGGGACAGAAAACATTCAGTACTTC.

This clonotype turned up a few times. This chain joins TRBV19 and TRBJ1-5; D may be TRBD1 (6 bases). V was clipped by 4 bases and J by 0 bases, with 13 bases between them. Germline loops: CDR1 LNHDA, CDR2 SQIVND (reference sequence). This CDR3 has 16 amino acids. CDR3 bases: TGTGCCAGTAGTAAAGGGGGGGTCTATAGCAATCAGCCCCAGCATTTT. This gives the protein CASSKGGVYSNQPQHF.

The chain links TRBV30 to TRBJ2-7; the D gene is possibly TRBD2 (7 bases). Trimming took 3 bases from V and 6 from J, leaving 15 bases between them. The V gene's germline CDR1 is GTSNPN and CDR2 SVGIG (reference sequence). The CDR3 consists of 13 residues. Written as DNA, the CDR3 is TGTGCCTGGAGACTTAGGGGGGGGCCCGAGCAGTACTTC. Its translation is CAWRLRGGPEQYF.

About this clonotype itself: This may arise from a read error, as a much more abundant clone is one base away. The chain has TRBV28 and TRBJ1-1; D might be TRBD1 (5 bases). Germline V gives CDR1 MDHEN, CDR2 SYDVKM. The CDR3 loop spans 15 amino acids. CDR3 nucleotide sequence: TGTGCCAGCAGTTTATTTGAGGGGCGAGGCACTGGAGCTTTCTTT. Protein product: CASSLFEGRGTGAFF.

This clonotype appeared a few times. V and J are TRBV16 and TRBJ2-1; 10 bases map to TRBD2. Germline assignment: CDR1 KGHSY and CDR2 FQNENV. Trimming took 3 bases from V and 3 from J; bases not matched to a gene: 2. This CDR3 comprises 15 residues. Here the CDR3 DNA reads TGTGCCAGCAGCCACGGACTAGCGGACTACAATGAGCAGTTCTTC. Protein product: CASSHGLADYNEQFF.

This clonotype occurred many times. One junction end disagrees with the germline gene, perhaps due to a read error. V gene TRBV7-7 combines with J gene TRBJ1-5; TRBD1 might be the D (6 bases). Germline V gives CDR1 SSHAT, CDR2 FNYEAQ (reference sequence). There are 14 residues in the CDR3. The CDR3 loop reads CASSLGQINQPQHF. In DNA, the CDR3 is TGTGCCAGCAGTTTAGGACAGATCAATCAGCCCCAGCATTTT.

This clonotype has just a few counts. V usage is TRBV27 and J usage is TRBJ1-1; tentatively, D is TRBD1 (5 bases). CDR1 MNHEY and CDR2 SMNVEV come from the germline V gene (reference sequence). With 5 bases removed from V and 1 base from J, the gap between germline ends came to 11 bases. The CDR3 is 14 residues long. The CDR3 DNA reads as TGTGCCAGCAGTCAGCTTACAGGGAACACTGAAGCTTTCTTT. It yields the protein CASSQLTGNTEAFF.

With regard to this clonotype: The junction departs from germline at one end; a sequencing error may be responsible. The chain recombines TRBV5-1 with TRBJ2-7, with D possibly being TRBD2 (6 bases). Germline loops: CDR1 SGHRS, CDR2 YFSETQ. The CDR3 runs 15 residues. For the CDR3, the DNA is TGCGCCTGCAGCTTGGGAGTCGGGGGTTCCTACGAGCAGTACTTC. It codes for CACSLGVGGSYEQYF.